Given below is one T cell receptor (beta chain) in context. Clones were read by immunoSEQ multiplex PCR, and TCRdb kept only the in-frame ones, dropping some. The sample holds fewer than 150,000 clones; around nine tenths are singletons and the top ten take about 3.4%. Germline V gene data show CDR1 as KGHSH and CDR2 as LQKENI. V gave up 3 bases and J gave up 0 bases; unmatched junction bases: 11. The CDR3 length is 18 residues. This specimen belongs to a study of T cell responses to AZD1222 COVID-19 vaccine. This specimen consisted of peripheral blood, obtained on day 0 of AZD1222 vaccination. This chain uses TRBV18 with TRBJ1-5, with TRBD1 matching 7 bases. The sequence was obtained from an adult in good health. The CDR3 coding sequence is TGTGCCAGCTCACCGACAGGGACCCGATCTTTTAGCAATCAGCCCCAGCATTTT. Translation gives CASSPTGTRSFSNQPQHF.